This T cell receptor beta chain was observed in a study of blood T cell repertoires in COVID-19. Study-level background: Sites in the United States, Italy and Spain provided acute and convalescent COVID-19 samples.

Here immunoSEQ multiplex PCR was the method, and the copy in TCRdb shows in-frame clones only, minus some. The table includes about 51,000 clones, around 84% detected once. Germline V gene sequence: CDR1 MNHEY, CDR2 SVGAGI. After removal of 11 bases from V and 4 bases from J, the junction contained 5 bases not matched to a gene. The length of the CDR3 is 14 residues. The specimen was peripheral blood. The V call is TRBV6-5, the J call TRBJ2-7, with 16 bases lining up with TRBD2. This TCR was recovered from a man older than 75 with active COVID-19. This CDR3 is CAGGTSGRGYEQYF. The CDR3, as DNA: TGTGCCGGGGGGACTAGCGGGAGGGGGTACGAGCAGTACTTC.